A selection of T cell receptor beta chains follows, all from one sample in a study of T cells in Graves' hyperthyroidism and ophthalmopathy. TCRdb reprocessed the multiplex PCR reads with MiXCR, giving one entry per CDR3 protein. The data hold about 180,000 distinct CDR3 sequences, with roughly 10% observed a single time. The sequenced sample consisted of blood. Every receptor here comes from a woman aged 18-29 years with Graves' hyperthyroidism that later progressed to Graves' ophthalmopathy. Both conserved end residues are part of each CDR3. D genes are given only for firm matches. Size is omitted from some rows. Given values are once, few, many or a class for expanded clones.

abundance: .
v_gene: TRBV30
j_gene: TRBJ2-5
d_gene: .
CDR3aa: CAWSIPNQETQYF
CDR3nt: TGTGCCTGGAGTATACCCAACCAAGAGACCCAGTACTTC

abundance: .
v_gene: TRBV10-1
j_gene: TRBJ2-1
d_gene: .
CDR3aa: CAPTLREGYNEQFF
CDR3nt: TGCGCCCCCACGCTCAGGGAAGGTTACAATGAGCAGTTCTTC

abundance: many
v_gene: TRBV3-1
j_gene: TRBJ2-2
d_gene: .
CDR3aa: CASSQVSTGELFF
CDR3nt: TGTGCCAGCAGCCAAGTTTCAACCGGGGAGCTGTTTTTT

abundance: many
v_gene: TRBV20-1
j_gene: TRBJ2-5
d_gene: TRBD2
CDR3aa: CSARDIAGLETQYF
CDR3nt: TGCAGTGCTAGAGATATAGCGGGTTTGGAGACCCAGTACTTC

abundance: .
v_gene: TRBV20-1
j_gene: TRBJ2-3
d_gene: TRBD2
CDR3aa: CSARRVLAGDTDTQYF
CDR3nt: TGCAGTGCTAGAAGGGTACTAGCGGGAGACACAGATACGCAGTATTTT

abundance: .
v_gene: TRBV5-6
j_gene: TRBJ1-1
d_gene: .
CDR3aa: CASSLPGTVEAFF
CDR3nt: TGTGCCAGCAGCTTGCCGGGGACCGTTGAAGCTTTCTTT

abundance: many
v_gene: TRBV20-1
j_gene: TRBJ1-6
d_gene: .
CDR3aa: CSAREVAGVDWGPLHF
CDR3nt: TGCAGTGCTAGAGAGGTCGCCGGGGTCGACTGGGGACCCCTCCACTTT

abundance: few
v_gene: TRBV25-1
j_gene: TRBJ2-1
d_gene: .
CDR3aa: CASSRARSYNEQFF
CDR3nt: TGTGCCAGCAGCAGAGCGAGGTCCTACAATGAGCAGTTCTTC

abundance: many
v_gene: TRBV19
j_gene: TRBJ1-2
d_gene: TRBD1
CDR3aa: CASSILGQGSYGYTF
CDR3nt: TGTGCCAGTAGTATTCTGGGACAGGGTTCCTATGGCTACACCTTC

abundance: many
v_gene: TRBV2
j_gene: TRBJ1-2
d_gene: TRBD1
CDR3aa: CASSEEAGGNYGYTF
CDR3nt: TGTGCCAGCAGTGAAGAGGCAGGGGGGAACTATGGCTACACCTTC

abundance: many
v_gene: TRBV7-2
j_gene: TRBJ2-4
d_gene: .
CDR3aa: CASSLAGSAIQYF
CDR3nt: TGTGCCAGCAGCTTAGCCGGATCCGCCATTCAGTACTTC

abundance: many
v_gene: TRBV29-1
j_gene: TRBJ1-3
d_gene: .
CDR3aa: CSVEDYREQSGNTIYF
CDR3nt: TGCAGCGTTGAAGATTACAGGGAACAATCTGGAAACACCATATATTTT

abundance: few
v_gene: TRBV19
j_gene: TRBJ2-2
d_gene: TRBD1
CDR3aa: CASTRTGGNTGELFF
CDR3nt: TGTGCCAGTACCAGGACAGGGGGAAACACCGGGGAGCTGTTTTTT

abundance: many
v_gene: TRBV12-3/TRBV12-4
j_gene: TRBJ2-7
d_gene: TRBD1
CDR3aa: CASSTGGGLGYEQYF
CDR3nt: TGTGCCAGCAGTACAGGGGGCGGATTAGGCTACGAGCAGTACTTC

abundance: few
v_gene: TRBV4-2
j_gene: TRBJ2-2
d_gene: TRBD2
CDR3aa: CASSQGSGAGGAGELFF
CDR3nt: TGTGCCAGCAGCCAAGGCTCCGGTGCGGGGGGGGCCGGGGAGCTGTTTTTT

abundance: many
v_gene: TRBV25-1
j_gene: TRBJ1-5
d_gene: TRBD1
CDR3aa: CASMGQGGNQPQHF
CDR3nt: TGTGCCAGCATGGGACAGGGGGGGAATCAGCCCCAGCATTTT

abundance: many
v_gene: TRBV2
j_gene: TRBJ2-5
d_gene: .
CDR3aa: CASSNKETQYF
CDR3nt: TGTGCCAGCAGTAATAAAGAGACCCAGTACTTC

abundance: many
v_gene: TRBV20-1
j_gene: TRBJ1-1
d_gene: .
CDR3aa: CSATLGADTEAFF
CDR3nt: TGCAGTGCTACTCTGGGGGCGGACACTGAAGCTTTCTTT

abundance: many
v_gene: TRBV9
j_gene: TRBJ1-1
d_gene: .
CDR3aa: CASSVGAGWNTEAFF
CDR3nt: TGTGCCAGCAGCGTAGGGGCAGGGTGGAACACTGAAGCTTTCTTT

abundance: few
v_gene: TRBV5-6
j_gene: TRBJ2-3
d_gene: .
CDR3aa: CASNSGGARDTDTQYF
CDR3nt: TGTGCCAGCAACTCCGGAGGGGCTCGCGACACAGATACGCAGTATTTT

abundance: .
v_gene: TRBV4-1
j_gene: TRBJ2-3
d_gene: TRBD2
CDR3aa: CASSQPKWEGLNTQYF
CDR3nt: TGCGCCAGCAGCCAACCCAAGTGGGAGGGGTTAAATACGCAGTATTTT

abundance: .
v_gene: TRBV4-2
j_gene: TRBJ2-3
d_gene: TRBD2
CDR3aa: CASSQDWGRASGGTDTQYF
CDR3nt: TGTGCCAGCAGCCAAGATTGGGGGCGGGCTAGCGGGGGCACAGATACGCAGTATTTT

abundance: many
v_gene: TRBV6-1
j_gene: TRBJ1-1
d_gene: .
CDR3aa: CASTRQKNTEAFF
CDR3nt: TGTGCCAGCACCCGACAGAAGAACACTGAAGCTTTCTTT

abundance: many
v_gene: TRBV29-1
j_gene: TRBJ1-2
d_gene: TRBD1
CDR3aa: CSASDREVNGYTF
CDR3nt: TGCAGCGCCTCGGACAGGGAAGTGAATGGCTACACCTTC

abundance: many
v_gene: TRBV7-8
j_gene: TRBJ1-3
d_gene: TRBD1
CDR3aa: CASSFTRTGRSGNTIYF
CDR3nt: TGTGCCAGCAGCTTCACTAGGACAGGCCGCTCTGGAAACACCATATATTTT

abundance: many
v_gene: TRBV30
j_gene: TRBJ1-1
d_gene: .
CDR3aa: CAWTFDEEAFF
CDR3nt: TGTGCCTGGACCTTTGACGAGGAAGCTTTCTTT

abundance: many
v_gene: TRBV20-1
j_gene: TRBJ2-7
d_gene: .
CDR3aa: CSARDQNRAVAYEQYF
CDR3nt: TGCAGTGCTAGAGATCAAAATAGAGCGGTAGCCTACGAGCAGTACTTC

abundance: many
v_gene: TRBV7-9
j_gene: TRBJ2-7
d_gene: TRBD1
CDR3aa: CASTGGNEQYF
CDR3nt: TGTGCCAGCACAGGGGGTAACGAGCAGTACTTC

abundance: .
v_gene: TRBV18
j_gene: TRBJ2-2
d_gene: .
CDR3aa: CASSSTNPGTGELFF
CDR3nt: TGTGCCAGCTCATCGACAAATCCAGGCACCGGGGAGCTGTTTTTT

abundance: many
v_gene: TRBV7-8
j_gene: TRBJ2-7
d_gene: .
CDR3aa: CASSLRVESYEQYF
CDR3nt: TGTGCCAGCAGCCTTAGAGTTGAATCCTACGAGCAGTACTTC

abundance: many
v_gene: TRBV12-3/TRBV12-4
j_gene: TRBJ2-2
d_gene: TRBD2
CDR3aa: CASSLGAGGGTGELFF
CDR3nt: TGTGCCAGCAGTTTAGGGGCGGGGGGAGGTACCGGGGAGCTGTTTTTT

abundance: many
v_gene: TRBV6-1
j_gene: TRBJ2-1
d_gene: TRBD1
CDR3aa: CASSEGGWGQGSYEQFF
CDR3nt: TGTGCCAGCAGTGAAGGGGGATGGGGACAGGGGAGCTATGAGCAGTTCTTC

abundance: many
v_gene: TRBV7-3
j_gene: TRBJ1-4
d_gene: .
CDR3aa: CASSLTNNKGANEKLFF
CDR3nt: TGTGCCAGCAGCTTAACGAATAACAAGGGCGCTAATGAAAAACTGTTTTTT

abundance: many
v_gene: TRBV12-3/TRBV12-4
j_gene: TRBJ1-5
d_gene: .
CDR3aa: CASSLRGFGQPQHF
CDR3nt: TGTGCCAGCAGTTTAAGGGGTTTCGGTCAGCCCCAGCATTTT

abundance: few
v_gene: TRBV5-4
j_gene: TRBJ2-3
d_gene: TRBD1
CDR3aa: CASTLTGVGTDTQYF
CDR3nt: TGTGCCAGCACCCTTACAGGGGTGGGCACAGATACGCAGTATTTT

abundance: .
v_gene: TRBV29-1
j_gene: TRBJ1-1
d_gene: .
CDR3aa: CSVVRGSEAFF
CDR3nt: TGCAGCGTTGTTCGGGGGTCTGAAGCTTTCTTT

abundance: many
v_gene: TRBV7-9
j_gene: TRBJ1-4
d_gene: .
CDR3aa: CASSPTLREANEKLFF
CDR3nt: TGTGCCAGCAGCCCTACCCTCAGGGAGGCTAATGAAAAACTGTTTTTT

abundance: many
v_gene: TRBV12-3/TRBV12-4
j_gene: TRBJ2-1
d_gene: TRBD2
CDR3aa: CASSFGGRGGDEQFF
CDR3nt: TGTGCCAGCAGTTTTGGCGGGAGGGGTGGTGATGAGCAGTTCTTC

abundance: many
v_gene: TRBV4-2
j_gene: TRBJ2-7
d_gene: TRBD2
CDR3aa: CASSQDWERGGTYEQYF
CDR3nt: TGTGCCAGCAGCCAAGATTGGGAGCGGGGGGGTACCTACGAGCAGTACTTC